Below, 9 T cell receptor beta chains from the same sample are listed, as sequenced in a study of T cells after yellow fever vaccination. TCRdb reprocessed the 5' RACE reads with MiXCR, giving one entry per CDR3 protein. Of approximately 510,000 distinct CDR3 sequences detected, around a fifth appear once; the ten largest clones hold roughly 16%. This specimen consisted of PBMCs, obtained 21 days after the first yellow fever vaccination. These receptor sequences come from a man younger than 35 who received the YFV17D yellow fever vaccine.

In its sample, this clonotype was seen a few times. V and J are TRBV11-2 and TRBJ2-3; TRBD1 matches 8 bases. The J segment lost 1 base and the V segment lost 1 base, leaving 4 bases of the junction unmatched. The CDR3 is 16 residues long. The V gene's germline CDR1 is SGHAT and CDR2 FQNNGV. The CDR3 bases are TGTGCCAGCAGCTTAGCGTGGGGACAGGGCACAGATACGCAGTATTTT. Translation: CASSLAWGQGTDTQYF.

The chain links TRBV7-2 to TRBJ1-1, with a weak D call TRBD1 (5 bases). Germline V lookup: CDR1 SGHTA, CDR2 FQGNSA. This CDR3 spans 13 amino acids. Between the trimmed V and J ends, which lost 1 base and 6 bases, there was a span of 9 bases. CDR3 sequence (DNA): TGTGCCAGCAGCTTAGAGACAGACCCTGAAGCTTTCTTT. Encoded protein: CASSLETDPEAFF.

This clonotype appeared a few times. The chain couples TRBV6-6 to TRBJ1-5, with a possible D match to TRBD1 (6 bases). The CDR3 is 13 amino acids. Germline lookup yields CDR1 MNHNY and CDR2 SVGAGI (reference sequence). Here the CDR3 reads CAEGGTSNQPQHF. DNA of the CDR3: TGTGCGGAGGGGGGCACGAGCAATCAGCCCCAGCATTTT.

This clonotype has only a few counts. The genes are TRBV20-1 and TRBJ1-5, with D possibly TRBD1 on 5 matching bases. Trimming shortened V by 6 bases and J by 4 bases, and 13 bases separated the two germline ends. The CDR3 runs to 13 residues. The germline gives CDR1 DFQATT, CDR2 SNEGSKA (reference sequence). CDR3 in DNA: TGCAGTGCGCATCCAGGGCTAAATCAGCCCCAGCATTTT. Its translation: CSAHPGLNQPQHF.

This clonotype appeared many times. This rearrangement joins TRBV27 to TRBJ2-5; 8 nucleotides line up with TRBD1. V gave up 4 bases and J gave up 5 bases; unmatched junction bases: 3. Germline V gives CDR1 MNHEY, CDR2 SMNVEV (reference sequence). This CDR3 has 13 residues. The CDR3 loop is CASSSRQGETQYF. In nucleotides, the CDR3 is TGTGCCAGCAGTTCACGACAGGGGGAGACCCAGTACTTC.

The chain uses TRBV27 and TRBJ1-6; possibly TRBD1 for D (5 bases). Between the trimmed V and J ends, which lost 5 bases and 7 bases, there was a span of 9 bases. This CDR3 is 13 amino acids long. Germline CDR1 and CDR2: MNHEY and SMNVEV (reference sequence). Here the CDR3 DNA reads TGTGCCAGCAGTGCCCGGGGGAATTCACCCCTCCACTTT. It encodes CASSARGNSPLHF.

V gene TRBV7-9 combines with J gene TRBJ2-7; TRBD1 matches at 9 bases. Germline V lookup: CDR1 SEHNR, CDR2 FQNEAQ (reference sequence). V lost 10 bases to trimming and J lost 5 bases; unmatched junction nucleotides: 6. CDR3 length equals 12 residues. In DNA, the CDR3 is TGTGCCACGGACAGGGGAGGGCACGAGCAGTACTTC. Its translation is CATDRGGHEQYF. Based on the CDR3 plus reference TRBV7-9 and TRBJ2-7, the full variable domain is DTGVSQNPRHKITKRGQNVTFRCDPISEHNRLYWYRQTLGQGPEFLTYFQNEAQLEKSRLLSDRFSAERPKGSFSTLEIQRTEQGDSAMYLCATDRGGHEQYFGPGTRLTVT.

The chain is built from TRBV24-1 and TRBJ2-5, with D hard to call. Trimming removed 4 bases at V and 4 bases at J, with 12 bases between. CDR3 length: 14 amino acids. Germline lookup yields CDR1 KGHDR and CDR2 SFDVKD. This CDR3 reads CATSEYPGGETQYF. As DNA, the CDR3 is TGTGCCACCAGTGAATATCCGGGTGGAGAGACCCAGTACTTC.

Notes on this clonotype: A junction end diverges from the germline sequence, so it may reflect a read error. CDR3 in amino acids: CSVRYLGSAQGTQYF. The CDR3 DNA reads TGCAGCGTTCGGTACCTTGGATCTGCTCAAGGGACCCAGTACTTC. The chain links TRBV29-1 to TRBJ2-5; no reliable D call. The CDR3 length is 15 residues. Germline values: CDR1 SQVTM, CDR2 ANQGSEA.